Below are 3 T cell receptor beta chains sequenced from a single sample in a study of blood T cell repertoires in COVID-19. Method: immunoSEQ multiplex PCR; TCRdb's copy keeps in-frame clones and lacks some. The repertoire has 55,000 to 80,000 clones, 65% to 85% of them found once; the top ten carry 5.3%. Material for sequencing was peripheral blood. These receptor sequences come from a man aged 45 to 65 with active COVID-19.

The rearrangement uses TRBV6-1 and TRBJ1-4; no reliable D call. Trimming took off 1 base at V and 13 bases at J, with 19 bases between the two ends. The germline V gene has CDR1 MNHNS and CDR2 SASEGT. CDR3 size: 15 residues. The CDR3 region is CASSEGGLEVWRLFF. In DNA, the CDR3 is TGTGCCAGCAGTGAAGGTGGCCTAGAGGTTTGGAGACTGTTTTTT.

The CDR3 sequence: CAISESAGSTDTQYF. The CDR3 DNA follows: TGTGCCATCAGTGAGTCTGCGGGGTCCACAGATACGCAGTATTTT. This chain links TRBV10-3 with TRBJ2-3, with a weak D call TRBD2 (6 bases). V was shortened by 0 bases and J by 2 bases, with 9 bases between the two germline ends. Germline-derived CDR1 and CDR2 are ENHRY and SYGVKD. This CDR3 has 15 residues.

The genes are TRBV5-1 and TRBJ2-1, with 9 bases fitting TRBD2. The germline gives CDR1 SGHRS, CDR2 YFSETQ. The CDR3 consists of 19 residues. The ends lost 2 bases at V and 0 bases at J; junction bases unmatched: 12. DNA for the CDR3: TGCGCCAGCAGCTTAGGACTAGCGCGGTTCTTGGACTCCTACAATGAGCAGTTCTTC. It specifies CASSLGLARFLDSYNEQFF.